These 3 T cell receptor beta chains originate from one sample sequenced in a study of cytomegalovirus exposure and HLA in healthy donors. PCR employed 60 Vbeta and 13 Jbeta primers. Sequencing was performed with immunoSEQ multiplex PCR; in TCRdb, only in-frame clones are kept and a portion is missing. The sample yields under 200,000 clones, 60% to 85% seen once. Sample: PBMCs. The receptors derive from a female donor in good health and CMV-seronegative.

Regarding this clone: Lacking the conserved final phenylalanine or tryptophan, this CDR3 likely reflects a read error. This chain connects TRBV15 to TRBJ2-7, with TRBD2 identical over 12 bases. J was trimmed by 9 bases and V by 0 bases; bases with no gene match: 6. Germline lookup yields CDR1 LNHNV and CDR2 YYDKDF (reference sequence). The CDR3 length is 15 residues. As DNA, the CDR3 is TGTGCCACCAGCAGAGACCCTAGCGGGAGGGTAGGGCAGTACCTC. It is translated as CATSRDPSGRVGQYL.

The genes are TRBV28 and TRBJ1-6; maybe TRBD1 (5 bases). The ends were cut back, 6 bases at V and 7 bases at J, with 10 bases in the middle. There are 13 residues in the CDR3. CDR1 and CDR2 from the germline V gene are MDHEN and SYDVKM. The CDR3 DNA sequence: TGTGCCAGCAGCCGGGACTTCAATTCACCCCTCCACTTT. It specifies CASSRDFNSPLHF. The full variable domain, with the rest looked up from reference TRBV28 and TRBJ1-6, is DVKVTQSSRYLVKRTGEKVFLECVQDMDHENMFWYRQDPGLGLRLIYFSYDVKMKEKGDIPEGYSVSREKKERFSLILESASTNQTSMYLCASSRDFNSPLHFGNGTRLTVT.

J is TRBJ2-5 and V is TRBV5-1; 11 nucleotides agree with TRBD2. Germline lookup yields CDR1 SGHRS and CDR2 YFSETQ. The trim removed 3 bases at V and 5 bases at J, leaving 3 bases unmatched. The CDR3 runs 14 residues. The CDR3 region has the DNA TGCGCCAGCAGCTCGACTAGCGGGGTGGAGACCCAGTACTTC. This gives the protein CASSSTSGVETQYF. The full variable domain, with the rest looked up from reference TRBV5-1 and TRBJ2-5, is KAGVTQTPRYLIKTRGQQVTLSCSPISGHRSVSWYQQTPGQGLQFLFEYFSETQRNKGNFPGRFSGRQFSNSRSEMNVSTLELGDSALYLCASSSTSGVETQYFGPGTRLLVL.